These T cell receptor beta chains were read from a single sample in a study of T cells in tumors after PD-1 blockade. TCRdb keeps only in-frame clones here, not all; method: immunoSEQ multiplex PCR. Seen here are 14,000 or so clones, roughly 80% observed once, and the top ten hold around 25%. Material: PBMCs, obtained after anti-PD-1 treatment. These receptors were collected from a human donor with basal cell carcinoma. CDR3s include the opening cysteine and the closing phenylalanine or tryptophan. The order of the fields is J gene, V gene, clone size, D gene, CDR3 DNA, CDR3 protein. D genes are given only for firm matches. Where a row states a size, it is once, few, many or the class of an expanded clone; other rows omit it.

j_gene: TRBJ2-1
v_gene: TRBV5-8
abundance: -
d_gene: TRBD2
CDR3nt: TGTGCCAGCAGCTTGGACGCACTAGCGGGAGGAAATGAGCAGTTCTTC
CDR3aa: CASSLDALAGGNEQFF

j_gene: TRBJ2-2
v_gene: TRBV19
abundance: few
d_gene: -
CDR3nt: TGTGCCAGTAGTATTGGAGGGCGCACCGGGGAGCTGTTTTTT
CDR3aa: CASSIGGRTGELFF

j_gene: TRBJ1-1
v_gene: TRBV6-2/TRBV6-3
abundance: -
d_gene: -
CDR3nt: TGTGCCAGCAGTTACTCGTGGGGCCCTGAAGCTTTCTTT
CDR3aa: CASSYSWGPEAFF

j_gene: TRBJ2-4
v_gene: TRBV19
abundance: -
d_gene: -
CDR3nt: TGTGCCAGTAGGAGGGGATTGAGTAACATTCAGTACTTC
CDR3aa: CASRRGLSNIQYF

j_gene: TRBJ2-7
v_gene: TRBV7-2
abundance: once
d_gene: TRBD1
CDR3nt: TGTGCCAGCATCCGACAGGGGACCTACGAGCAGTACTTC
CDR3aa: CASIRQGTYEQYF

j_gene: TRBJ2-5
v_gene: TRBV30
abundance: -
d_gene: -
CDR3nt: TGTGCCTGGAGCTTCGGGGTGTTGGAGACCCAGTACTTC
CDR3aa: CAWSFGVLETQYF

j_gene: TRBJ1-1
v_gene: TRBV7-3
abundance: -
d_gene: -
CDR3nt: TGTGCCAGCAGCTTAACGGGAGGGCAAGGTCCGACTGAAGCTTTCTTT
CDR3aa: CASSLTGGQGPTEAFF

j_gene: TRBJ2-4
v_gene: TRBV10-2
abundance: -
d_gene: TRBD2
CDR3nt: TGCGCCGCCCGGGGAGCGGGGGCTAACATTCAGTACTTC
CDR3aa: CAARGAGANIQYF

j_gene: TRBJ1-4
v_gene: TRBV28
abundance: -
d_gene: -
CDR3nt: TGTGCCAGCAGTTTATCCGGACAGAATGAAAAACTGTTTTTT
CDR3aa: CASSLSGQNEKLFF

j_gene: TRBJ1-1
v_gene: TRBV6-2/TRBV6-3
abundance: -
d_gene: TRBD1
CDR3nt: TGTGCCAGCAGTTACTCGGACAGGAGGGGATACACTGAAGCTTTCTTT
CDR3aa: CASSYSDRRGYTEAFF

j_gene: TRBJ1-2
v_gene: TRBV7-8
abundance: few
d_gene: -
CDR3nt: TGTGCCAGCAGCTTATACGCTCGCGGCGGTGGCTACACCTTC
CDR3aa: CASSLYARGGGYTF

j_gene: TRBJ1-1
v_gene: TRBV27
abundance: -
d_gene: -
CDR3nt: TGTGCCAGCAGTTTATCGCAAAGGGTTGTGGCTTTCTTT
CDR3aa: CASSLSQRVVAFF

j_gene: TRBJ1-6
v_gene: TRBV28
abundance: -
d_gene: -
CDR3nt: TGTGCCAGCAGTCCCCCGAACAGGTCGGATCCACCCCTCCACTTT
CDR3aa: CASSPPNRSDPPLHF

j_gene: TRBJ1-2
v_gene: TRBV3-1/TRBV3-2
abundance: once
d_gene: TRBD1
CDR3nt: TGTGCCAGCAGCCAAGAGGACAGGAACTATGGCTACACCTTC
CDR3aa: CASSQEDRNYGYTF

j_gene: TRBJ2-7
v_gene: TRBV5-5
abundance: -
d_gene: TRBD2
CDR3nt: TGTGCCAGCAGCTCTAGCGGGGGGGCCCCCTACGAGCAGTACTTC
CDR3aa: CASSSSGGAPYEQYF

j_gene: TRBJ2-3
v_gene: TRBV18
abundance: -
d_gene: -
CDR3nt: TGTGCCAGCTCACCTCGGAACATGGATCAGGGAGATACGCAGTATTTT
CDR3aa: CASSPRNMDQGDTQYF